Listed below are T cell receptor beta chains from one sample, sequenced in a study of OX40 agonist ivuxolimab in advanced cancers. Assay: immunoSEQ multiplex PCR; the TCRdb copy retains only in-frame clones and omits some. The sample contains 60,000 to 90,000 clones, around 90% of which appear only once. The specimen comprised CD4+ or CD8+ T cells sorted from blood, sampled in a trial of the OX40 agonist ivuxolimab. The receptors originated from an adult with an advanced solid tumor such as melanoma, head and neck, liver or kidney cancer. Each CDR3 is given with its conserved first and last residue. The D gene is left open where the match is weak. Rows may omit the clone size; those that give it use once, few, many or a size class.

>TRBV28|.|TRBJ2-3|TRBD1
CASSPGGIVKDTQYF
TGTGCCAGCAGTCCAGGGGGCATTGTAAAAGATACGCAGTATTTT
>TRBV5-8|.|TRBJ2-3|TRBD2
CASGQWRGSTDTQYF
TGTGCCTCGGGGCAGTGGCGGGGGTCCACAGATACGCAGTATTTT
>TRBV6-5|.|TRBJ2-7|.
CASSKPGQSYEQYF
TGTGCCAGCAGTAAACCGGGACAAAGCTACGAGCAGTACTTC
>TRBV7-2|.|TRBJ2-1|.
CASSSSFGNEQFF
TGTGCCAGCAGCTCTAGTTTTGGCAATGAGCAGTTCTTC
>TRBV5-1|.|TRBJ2-3|TRBD2
CATRLAGTTDTQYF
TGCGCCACCCGACTAGCGGGGACCACAGATACGCAGTATTTT
>TRBV9|.|TRBJ1-5|.
CASSVGRESNQPQHF
TGTGCCAGCAGCGTAGGGAGGGAGAGCAATCAGCCCCAGCATTTT
>TRBV5-4|.|TRBJ1-5|TRBD1
CATGQDNQPQHF
TGTGCCACGGGACAGGACAATCAGCCCCAGCATTTT
>TRBV4-2|.|TRBJ1-3|TRBD1
CASSPSLTGTGNTIYF
TGTGCCAGCAGCCCGTCATTGACAGGGACTGGAAACACCATATATTTT
>TRBV27|.|TRBJ1-2|.
CASSLIGPVANYGYTF
TGTGCCAGCAGTCTTATAGGGCCCGTAGCTAACTATGGCTACACCTTC
>TRBV7-2|once|TRBJ2-1|.
CASSFVDEQFF
TGTGCCAGCAGCTTCGTGGATGAGCAGTTCTTC
>TRBV5-1|few|TRBJ2-7|.
CASSLIGGYEQYF
TGCGCCAGCAGCTTGATCGGGGGCTACGAGCAGTACTTC
>TRBV11-3|.|TRBJ1-2|TRBD1
CASSPGTGYGYTF
TGTGCCAGCAGCCCCGGGACAGGCTATGGCTACACCTTC
>TRBV9|.|TRBJ2-2|TRBD1
CASSVDGTGNTGELFF
TGTGCCAGCAGCGTAGATGGGACAGGTAACACCGGGGAGCTGTTTTTT
>TRBV6-1|.|TRBJ1-4|.
CASLNEKLFF
TGTGCCAGCCTTAATGAAAAACTGTTTTTT
>TRBV5-1|.|TRBJ1-6|TRBD1
CASSSWTGGNLGSPLHF
TGCGCCAGCAGTTCCTGGACAGGGGGCAATTTGGGATCACCCCTCCACTTT
>TRBV5-6|.|TRBJ1-4|.
CASSLGQNEKLFF
TGTGCCAGCAGCCTCGGACAGAATGAAAAACTGTTTTTT
>TRBV28|.|TRBJ1-2|.
CASTSREGGGYTF
TGTGCCAGCACCTCCCGGGAGGGTGGTGGCTACACCTTC
>TRBV7-2|.|TRBJ1-2|.
CASSLRHSYGYTF
TGTGCCAGCAGCTTAAGACATAGCTATGGCTACACCTTC
>TRBV5-1|.|TRBJ2-3|.
CASSHVIADTQYF
TGCGCCAGCAGTCATGTGATTGCAGATACGCAGTATTTT
>TRBV28|.|TRBJ2-3|TRBD2
CASSKRDTDTQYF
TGTGCCAGCAGTAAGCGGGACACAGATACGCAGTATTTT
>TRBV18|.|TRBJ1-1|.
CASSPTGQVENTEAFF
TGTGCCAGCTCACCGACAGGCCAGGTTGAGAACACTGAAGCTTTCTTT
>TRBV10-3|.|TRBJ2-3|.
CAISEGQADTQYF
TGTGCCATCAGTGAGGGACAAGCAGATACGCAGTATTTT
>TRBV18|.|TRBJ2-2|.
CASSSSQGANTGELFF
TGTGCCAGCTCATCCAGCCAAGGGGCGAACACCGGGGAGCTGTTTTTT
>TRBV14|few|TRBJ1-1|.
CASSQSLRTEAFF
TGTGCCAGCAGCCAATCCCTCAGAACTGAAGCTTTCTTT
>TRBV11-2|.|TRBJ2-3|TRBD2
CASSLRLAGPDTQYF
TGTGCCAGCAGCTTACGGCTAGCGGGGCCAGATACGCAGTATTTT
>TRBV30|few|TRBJ2-1|.
CALVGGYNEQFF
TGTGCCCTCGTAGGGGGTTACAATGAGCAGTTCTTC
>TRBV5-4|.|TRBJ1-5|TRBD1
CASSSDRGFNQPQHF
TGTGCCAGCAGCTCGGACAGGGGATTCAATCAGCCCCAGCATTTT
>TRBV20-1|.|TRBJ1-4|.
CSARDEKLFF
TGCAGTGCCCGAGATGAAAAACTGTTTTTT
>TRBV10-3|.|TRBJ2-7|TRBD2
CAISGGVAGGGEQYF
TGTGCCATCAGTGGCGGAGTAGCGGGAGGCGGCGAGCAGTACTTC
>TRBV7-9|.|TRBJ2-7|TRBD1
CASSHGQVPYEQYF
TGTGCCAGCAGCCACGGACAGGTTCCCTACGAGCAGTACTTC
>TRBV7-8|.|TRBJ2-2|.
CASSLAGANTGELFF
TGTGCCAGCAGCTTAGCGGGAGCGAACACCGGGGAGCTGTTTTTT
>TRBV18|few|TRBJ1-1|TRBD1
CASSLSTGEAFF
TGTGCCAGCTCACTATCGACAGGGGAAGCTTTCTTT
>TRBV7-2|.|TRBJ2-3|.
CASSLVRLPPGDTQYF
TGTGCCAGCAGCTTAGTGAGACTCCCTCCGGGCGATACGCAGTATTTT
>TRBV19|.|TRBJ2-2|.
CASSILTGELFF
TGTGCCAGTAGTATACTAACCGGGGAGCTGTTTTTT
>TRBV27|.|TRBJ2-7|.
CANRPRDKGPYEQYF
TGTGCCAATCGACCACGGGACAAGGGACCCTACGAGCAGTACTTC
>TRBV7-8|.|TRBJ2-5|.
CASSLAWQGIGETQYF
TGTGCCAGCAGCTTAGCGTGGCAGGGGATTGGGGAGACCCAGTACTTC
>TRBV7-2|.|TRBJ1-1|.
CASSLSWGGSTEAFF
TGTGCCAGCAGCTTATCCTGGGGAGGAAGCACTGAAGCTTTCTTT
>TRBV10-1|.|TRBJ2-7|.
CASSDRLRDEQYF
TGCGCCAGCAGTGATCGCCTCAGGGACGAGCAGTACTTC
>TRBV2|.|TRBJ2-1|TRBD2
CASRRLAGVNEQFF
TGTGCCAGCAGAAGACTAGCGGGAGTCAATGAGCAGTTCTTC
>TRBV6-4|.|TRBJ2-2|TRBD1
CASSEGTGSAGELFF
TGTGCCAGCAGTGAGGGGACAGGGTCTGCCGGGGAGCTGTTTTTT
>TRBV28|.|TRBJ2-7|.
CASSGGFRDGSSYEQYF
TGTGCCAGCAGCGGGGGCTTCCGGGACGGGAGCTCCTACGAGCAGTACTTC
>TRBV6-1|.|TRBJ1-2|.
CASSGQITNYGYTF
TGTGCCAGCAGTGGACAGATTACTAACTATGGCTACACCTTC
>TRBV5-1|.|TRBJ2-1|.
CASSLRDGTYNEQFF
TGCGCCAGCAGCCTCCGGGACGGCACCTACAATGAGCAGTTCTTC
>TRBV2|.|TRBJ1-2|.
CASSEWEGKDGYTF
TGTGCCAGCAGTGAATGGGAGGGGAAGGATGGCTACACCTTC
>TRBV18|.|TRBJ1-1|.
CASSPTGGGHTEAFF
TGTGCCAGCTCACCTACGGGGGGAGGGCACACTGAAGCTTTCTTT
>TRBV5-1|.|TRBJ2-7|TRBD2
CASSDGMTSGNHEQYF
TGCGCCAGCAGCGACGGCATGACTAGCGGGAACCACGAGCAGTACTTC
>TRBV7-9|few|TRBJ2-7|TRBD1
CASSRIQGAGEQYF
TGTGCCAGCAGCCGTATACAGGGGGCTGGAGAGCAGTACTTC
>TRBV6-4|.|TRBJ2-2|.
CASSALANTGELFF
TGTGCCAGCAGTGCCTTAGCGAACACCGGGGAGCTGTTTTTT
>TRBV5-1|.|TRBJ2-5|.
CASGTGSQETQYF
TGCGCCAGCGGTACGGGCTCCCAAGAGACCCAGTACTTC
>TRBV19|.|TRBJ1-6|TRBD1
CASSTTRGSYNSPLHF
TGTGCCAGTAGTACCACCAGGGGGTCCTATAATTCACCCCTCCACTTT
>TRBV5-4|.|TRBJ1-2|.
CASSLVADYGYTF
TGTGCCAGCAGCTTGGTTGCAGATTATGGCTACACCTTC
>TRBV5-4|.|TRBJ2-7|TRBD1
CASRGYSRDRGPYEQYF
TGTGCCAGCAGGGGCTACTCCCGGGACAGGGGGCCCTACGAGCAGTACTTC
>TRBV28|.|TRBJ2-2|TRBD1
CASSLGQGVGELFF
TGTGCCAGCAGTTTAGGGCAGGGGGTAGGGGAGCTGTTTTTT
>TRBV19|.|TRBJ2-5|.
CASSIGSQETQYF
TGTGCCAGTAGTATAGGCAGCCAAGAGACCCAGTACTTC
>TRBV27|few|TRBJ1-2|TRBD1
CASSNRQGQSGYTF
TGTGCCAGCAGTAACCGACAGGGGCAGAGTGGCTACACCTTC